Listed here are 27 T cell receptor beta chains from one sample, sequenced in a study of blood T cells in healthy people across ages. Alongside a J-beta primer mix, a sample-barcoded 5' primer served in a second PCR lasting roughly 7 to 11 cycles. MiXCR, applied by TCRdb to the 5' RACE reads, yields one record per CDR3 protein. The data show about 780,000 distinct CDR3 sequences, around 45% seen once. Sequences were obtained from blood. The source of these receptors is a man older than 75 in good health.

The CDR3 coding sequence is TGTGCCAGCAGCCCAGGCGTGGGTCTAGCGGGGGGAGATACGCAGTATTTT. It codes for CASSPGVGLAGGDTQYF. The chain is built from TRBV7-2 and TRBJ2-3; TRBD2 aligns across 11 bases. The ends lost 5 bases at V and 5 bases at J; junction bases unmatched: 12. Looked up from germline, CDR1 is SGHTA and CDR2 is FQGNSA. This CDR3 spans 17 amino acids.

The gene calls are TRBV20-1 and TRBJ2-1; 13 bases match TRBD2. There are 15 residues in the CDR3. Germline trimming cut 6 bases from V and 5 bases from J; bases unmatched to any gene: 7. The germline gives CDR1 DFQATT, CDR2 SNEGSKA (reference sequence). DNA for the CDR3: TGCAGTGCAGAGAGGGGACTAGCGGGAAACAATGAGCAGTTCTTC. Protein: CSAERGLAGNNEQFF.

This rearrangement joins TRBV29-1 to TRBJ2-4; D gene uncertain. V was shortened by 2 bases and J by 6 bases, with 8 bases between the two germline ends. CDR1 is SQVTM, CDR2 ANQGSEA, per germline. The CDR3 has 12 residues. In nucleotides, the CDR3 is TGCAGCGTTGAATCCATCGGAAACATTCAGTACTTC. This sequence encodes CSVESIGNIQYF.

This clonotype was seen ten or more times. J is TRBJ2-1 and V is TRBV5-1; D is possibly TRBD2 (6 bases). The CDR3 is 15 amino acids. Between the trimmed V and J ends, which lost 5 bases and 2 bases, there was a span of 14 bases. CDR1 and CDR2 (germline): SGHRS, YFSETQ. CDR3 residues: CASSPEGTPYNEQFF. CDR3 nucleotides: TGCGCCAGCAGTCCCGAGGGGACTCCCTACAATGAGCAGTTCTTC.

The chain carries TRBV12-3 or TRBV12-4 and TRBJ2-7; D might be TRBD1 (5 bases). Trimming removed 4 bases from V and 4 bases from J, with 14 bases in between. CDR3 size: 14 residues. CDR3 residues: CASSSTPQEYEQYF. The CDR3 DNA follows: TGTGCCAGCAGTTCAACCCCACAGGAATACGAGCAGTACTTC.

The rearrangement joins TRBV29-1 to TRBJ2-5; no reliable D call. Germline lookup yields CDR1 SQVTM and CDR2 ANQGSEA. Between the trimmed V and J ends, which lost 8 bases and 11 bases, there was a span of 27 bases. CDR3 length: 14 amino acids. CDR3 residues: CSLGMSENYNEQYF. In nucleotides, the CDR3 is TGCAGCCTGGGCATGAGTGAGAATTACAATGAGCAGTACTTC.

This clonotype was counted a few times. This chain connects TRBV7-8 to TRBJ2-7, with TRBD2 matching 13 bases. The CDR3 runs 15 residues. The J segment lost 7 bases and the V segment lost 4 bases, leaving 7 bases of the junction unmatched. Germline assignment: CDR1 SGHVS and CDR2 FQNEAQ. CDR3 sequence reads: CASSSTSGRAEEQYF. In DNA form, the CDR3 reads TGTGCCAGCAGCTCAACTAGCGGGAGGGCCGAAGAGCAGTACTTC.

This chain uses TRBV20-1 with TRBJ1-6; tentative D call: TRBD1 (5 bases). In germline, CDR1 is DFQATT, CDR2 SNEGSKA (reference sequence). V lost 0 bases, J lost 0 bases, and 15 bases lay in between. The CDR3 has 18 amino acids. The CDR3 DNA follows: TGCAGTGCTAGAGATATCACGGGGACTAACTCCTATAATTCACCCCTCCACTTT. Protein: CSARDITGTNSYNSPLHF.

V is TRBV2 and J is TRBJ1-5; D unclear. The CDR3 has 15 amino acids. Germline V gene sequence: CDR1 SNHLY, CDR2 FYNNEI. V lost 9 bases, J lost 0 bases, and 15 bases lay in between. CDR3 region: CASTPSEDSNQPQHF. DNA for the CDR3: TGTGCCAGTACCCCGTCAGAGGATAGCAATCAGCCCCAGCATTTT.

The rearrangement joins TRBV20-1 to TRBJ2-7; TRBD1 agrees at 10 bases. Losses at the gene ends were 0 bases for V and 3 bases for J; bases not matched to a gene: 8. Per the germline V gene, CDR1 is DFQATT and CDR2 is SNEGSKA (reference sequence). The CDR3 is 16 residues long. The CDR3 sequence: CSARDPGRTGGYEQYF. CDR3 sequence (DNA): TGCAGTGCTAGAGATCCCGGGCGGACAGGGGGCTACGAGCAGTACTTC.

In its sample, this clonotype was seen many times. V is TRBV11-3 and J is TRBJ2-1; no reliable D call. Between the trimmed V and J ends, which lost 0 bases and 7 bases, there was a span of 10 bases. This CDR3 is built from 14 residues. Germline CDR1 reads SGHNT; CDR2 reads YENEEA. The CDR3 loop reads CASSLDGVINEQFF. DNA for the CDR3: TGTGCCAGCAGCTTAGATGGGGTTATTAATGAGCAGTTCTTC.

This chain links TRBV12-3 or TRBV12-4 with TRBJ2-3; weak D call: TRBD2 (6 bases). Trimming pared 3 bases from V and 0 bases from J, leaving 16 bases between. The CDR3 covers 17 residues. Here the CDR3 DNA reads TGTGCCAGCAGTTTTAAAGGGAGGAGAGGAAGCACAGATACGCAGTATTTT. Encoded protein: CASSFKGRRGSTDTQYF.

In this sample, this clonotype turned up a few times. The rearrangement links TRBV11-3 to TRBJ2-5; TRBD2 matches at 8 bases. Germline V gene sequence: CDR1 SGHNT, CDR2 YENEEA. Losses at the gene ends were 5 bases for V and 4 bases for J; bases not matched to a gene: 9. The length of the CDR3 is 15 residues. This chain's CDR3 is CASSNGRAGVETQYF. CDR3 sequence (DNA): TGTGCCAGCAGCAATGGACGAGCGGGAGTAGAGACCCAGTACTTC.

On this clonotype itself: Since a much larger clone is just one base distant, this may be a read error. V usage is TRBV3-1 and J usage is TRBJ2-5, with TRBD2 matching over 9 bases. CDR1 and CDR2 (germline): LGHDT, YNNKEL (reference sequence). V dropped 3 bases and J dropped 4; count of bases not matched to a gene: 9. This CDR3 contains 16 residues. This CDR3 is CASSQHGTSLRETQYF. In DNA, the CDR3 is TGTGCCAGCAGCCAGCATGGGACTAGCCTCCGAGAGACCCAGTACTTC.

The rearrangement links TRBV12-3 or TRBV12-4 to TRBJ1-1, with TRBD1 as a possible D gene (6 bases). Deletions cut 6 bases from V and 5 bases from J, with 16 bases between. The CDR3 extends over 14 amino acids. The DNA for the CDR3 is TGTGCCAGCAGCGGACTGGGGGCGAAGACTGAAGCTTTCTTT. Its translation is CASSGLGAKTEAFF.

The J gene is TRBJ2-5, the V gene TRBV2, with TRBD2 matching over 7 bases. The germline gives CDR1 SNHLY, CDR2 FYNNEI. V gave up 8 bases and J gave up 4 bases; unmatched junction bases: 13. This CDR3 has 15 residues. The CDR3 region has the DNA TGTGCCAGCGCCCGGGGGGAGGGGATGGTAGAGACCCAGTACTTC. Protein: CASARGEGMVETQYF.

The chain recombines TRBV10-3 with TRBJ1-1; the D gene is possibly TRBD1 (5 bases). The CDR3 runs 16 residues. Germline V gene lookup returns CDR1 ENHRY and CDR2 SYGVKD. The V end was cut by 0 bases, the J end by 7 bases, with 18 bases between. The DNA of the CDR3 is TGTGCCATCAGTGAGTCGGAGGGCGGGGCGCTATATGAAGCTTTCTTT. This gives the protein CAISESEGGALYEAFF.

This clonotype has a handful of counts. V is TRBV29-1 and J is TRBJ1-1, with D hard to call. Trimming cost V 7 bases and J 4 bases, with 16 bases left between them. Germline CDR1 and CDR2: SQVTM and ANQGSEA. CDR3 length: 13 residues. The CDR3 nucleotides are TGCAGCGCTTCGGACCGGTGGAGCACTGAAGCTTTCTTT. This codes for CSASDRWSTEAFF.

This sequence joins TRBV4-1 and TRBJ1-3, with D uncertain. The CDR3 contains 14 residues. The V and J ends lost 2 bases and 6 bases respectively, with 11 bases between them. The V gene's germline CDR1 is MGHRA and CDR2 YSYEKL. The CDR3 coding sequence is TGCGCCAGCAGCCAATCCCTCGTGCAAAACACCATATATTTT. Protein: CASSQSLVQNTIYF.

This chain uses TRBV6-5 with TRBJ2-5; 8 positions agree with TRBD2. The assigned J gene may be wrong: the sequence end matches TRBJ2-7 better. CDR3 length equals 16 residues. The V gene's germline CDR1 is MNHEY and CDR2 SVGAGI. Here the CDR3 reads CASSYRSGGPYYEQYF. The CDR3 coding sequence is TGTGCCAGCAGTTACCGGAGCGGGGGCCCCTACTACGAGCAGTACTTC.

This chain joins TRBV27 and TRBJ1-1; 7 bases line up with TRBD1. Germline V lookup: CDR1 MNHEY, CDR2 SMNVEV (reference sequence). Germline trimming cut 11 bases from V and 4 bases from J; bases unmatched to any gene: 4. This CDR3 has 11 amino acids. This CDR3 reads CAAQGGTEAFF. The CDR3 nucleotides are TGTGCCGCCCAGGGGGGCACTGAAGCTTTCTTT.

This clonotype came up a few times. This chain links TRBV14 with TRBJ2-1; 8 nucleotides line up with TRBD2. Germline V gives CDR1 SGHDN, CDR2 FVKESK. The length of the CDR3 is 16 residues. V trimming: 1 base; J trimming: 6 bases; junction bases outside the gene matches: 8. Here the CDR3 reads CASSQAGRAGVNEQFF. The DNA for the CDR3 is TGTGCCAGCAGCCAAGCCGGACGAGCGGGAGTCAATGAGCAGTTCTTC.

The V gene is TRBV24-1, the J gene TRBJ2-7; D possibly uses TRBD1 or TRBD2 (5 bases each). This CDR3 is built from 14 residues. V lost 7 bases, J lost 3 bases, and 15 bases lay in between. CDR1 and CDR2 from the germline V gene are KGHDR and SFDVKD. The CDR3: CATRPGFRGYEQYF. For the CDR3, the DNA is TGTGCCACCAGGCCGGGATTTAGGGGCTACGAGCAGTACTTC.

This clonotype has a handful of counts. A much larger clonotype is one base distant, so this may be a read error. The genes are TRBV7-2 and TRBJ2-5, with 13 nucleotides matching TRBD2. CDR3 length: 15 amino acids. The V segment lost 7 bases and the J segment 11 bases; nucleotides outside the gene matches: 13. Germline lookup yields CDR1 SGHTA and CDR2 FQGNSA. CDR3 nucleotide sequence: TGTGCCAGCACCGGGACTAGCGGGATCGGCGGTGAGCAGTACTTC. This gives the protein CASTGTSGIGGEQYF.

This clonotype was seen a few times. This chain connects TRBV12-3 or TRBV12-4 to TRBJ2-1, with TRBD2 identical over 10 bases. V shed 5 bases and J 7 bases; nucleotides not matched to a gene: 8. The CDR3 contains 15 residues. In DNA, the CDR3 is TGTGCCAGCAGTACTCCGGGACTAGCGTTGAATGAGCAGTTCTTC. Amino acid sequence: CASSTPGLALNEQFF.

V usage is TRBV4-2 and J usage is TRBJ2-7; unclear D gene. The germline CDR1 and CDR2 sequences are LGHNA and YNFKEQ. V was cut by 1 base and J by 2 bases, with 3 bases left in between. The CDR3 has 12 residues. The CDR3 region is CASSQVAYEQYF. Written as DNA, the CDR3 is TGTGCCAGCAGCCAAGTTGCCTACGAGCAGTACTTC.

This rearrangement joins TRBV12-3 or TRBV12-4 to TRBJ2-5; no reliable D call. This CDR3 has 14 amino acids. The V end lost 1 base, the J end lost 5 bases, and 11 bases lay between the germline ends. CDR3 amino acids: CASSLGLDRETQYF. CDR3 sequence (DNA): TGTGCCAGCAGTTTAGGTCTGGACCGGGAGACCCAGTACTTC.